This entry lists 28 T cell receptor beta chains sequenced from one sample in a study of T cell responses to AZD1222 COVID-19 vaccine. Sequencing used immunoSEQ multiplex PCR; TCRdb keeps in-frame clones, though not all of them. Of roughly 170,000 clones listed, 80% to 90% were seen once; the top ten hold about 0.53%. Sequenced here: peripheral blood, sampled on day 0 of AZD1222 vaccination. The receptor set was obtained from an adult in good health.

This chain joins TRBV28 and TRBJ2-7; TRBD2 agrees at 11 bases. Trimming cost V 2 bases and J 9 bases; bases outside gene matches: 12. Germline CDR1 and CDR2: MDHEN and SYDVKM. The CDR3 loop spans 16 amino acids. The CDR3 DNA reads TGTGCCAGCAGTTTACCCCGACTAGCGGGGAGTGTGGGGCAGTACTTC. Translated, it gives CASSLPRLAGSVGQYF.

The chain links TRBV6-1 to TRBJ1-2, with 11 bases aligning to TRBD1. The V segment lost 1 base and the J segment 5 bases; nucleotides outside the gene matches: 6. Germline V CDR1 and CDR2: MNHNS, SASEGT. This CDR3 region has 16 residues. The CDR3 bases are TGTGCCAGCAGTGAAGTGGGGACAGGGGGGATATATGGCTACACCTTC. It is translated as CASSEVGTGGIYGYTF.

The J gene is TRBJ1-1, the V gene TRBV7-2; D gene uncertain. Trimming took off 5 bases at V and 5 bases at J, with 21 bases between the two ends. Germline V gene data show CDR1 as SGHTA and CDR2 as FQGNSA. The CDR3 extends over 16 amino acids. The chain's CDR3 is CASSTSGGVKSTEAFF. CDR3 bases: TGTGCCAGCAGCACCTCGGGCGGGGTAAAATCGACTGAAGCTTTCTTT. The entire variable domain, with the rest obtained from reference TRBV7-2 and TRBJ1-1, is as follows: GAGVSQSPSNKVTEKGKDVELRCDPISGHTALYWYRQSLGQGLEFLIYFQGNSAPDKSGLPSDRFSAERTGGSVSTLTIQRTQQEDSAVYLCASSTSGGVKSTEAFFGQGTRLTVV.

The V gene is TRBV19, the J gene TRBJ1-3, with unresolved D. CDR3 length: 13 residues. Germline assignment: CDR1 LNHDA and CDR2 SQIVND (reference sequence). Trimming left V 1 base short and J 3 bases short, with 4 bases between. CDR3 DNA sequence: TGTGCCAGTAGTATAGGTTTTGGAAACACCATATATTTT. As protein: CASSIGFGNTIYF.

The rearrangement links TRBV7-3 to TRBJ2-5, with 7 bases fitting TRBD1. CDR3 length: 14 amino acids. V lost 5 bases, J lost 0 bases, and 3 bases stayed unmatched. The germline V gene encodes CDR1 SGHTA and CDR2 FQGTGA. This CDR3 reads CASSKDRNQETQYF. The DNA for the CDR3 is TGTGCCAGCAGCAAGGACAGGAACCAAGAGACCCAGTACTTC. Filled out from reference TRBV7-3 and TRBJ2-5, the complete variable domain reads GAGVSQTPSNKVTEKGKYVELRCDPISGHTALYWYRQSLGQGPEFLIYFQGTGAADDSGLPNDRFFAVRPEGSVSTLKIQRTERGDSAVYLCASSKDRNQETQYFGPGTRLLVL.

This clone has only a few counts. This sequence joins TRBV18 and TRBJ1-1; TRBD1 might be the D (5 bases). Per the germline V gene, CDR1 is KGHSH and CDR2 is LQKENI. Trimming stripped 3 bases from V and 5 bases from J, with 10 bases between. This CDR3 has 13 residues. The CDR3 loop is CASSPLGETEAFF. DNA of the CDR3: TGTGCCAGCTCACCCCTAGGGGAAACTGAAGCTTTCTTT.

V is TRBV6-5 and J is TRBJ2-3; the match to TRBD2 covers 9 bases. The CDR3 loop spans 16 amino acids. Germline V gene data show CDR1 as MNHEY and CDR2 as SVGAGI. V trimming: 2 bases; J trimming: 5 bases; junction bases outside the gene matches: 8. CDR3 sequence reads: CASSYPSAGGLDTQYF. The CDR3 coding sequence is TGTGCCAGCAGTTACCCCAGTGCGGGAGGGCTAGATACGCAGTATTTT.

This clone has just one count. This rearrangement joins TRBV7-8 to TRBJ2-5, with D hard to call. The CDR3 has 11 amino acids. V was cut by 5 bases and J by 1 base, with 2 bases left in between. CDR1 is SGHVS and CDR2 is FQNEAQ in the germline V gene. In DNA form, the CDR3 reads TGTGCCAGCAGCCCCCAAGAGACCCAGTACTTC. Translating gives CASSPQETQYF.

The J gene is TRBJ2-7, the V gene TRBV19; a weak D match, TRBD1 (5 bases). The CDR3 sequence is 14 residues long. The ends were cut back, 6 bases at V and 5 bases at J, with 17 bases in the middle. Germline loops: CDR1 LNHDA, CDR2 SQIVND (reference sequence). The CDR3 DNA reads TGTGCCAGTAGCGACCCATACAGGAGCAACGAGCAGTACTTC. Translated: CASSDPYRSNEQYF. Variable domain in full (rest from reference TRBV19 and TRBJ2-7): DGGITQSPKYLFRKEGQNVTLSCEQNLNHDAMYWYRQDPGQGLRLIYYSQIVNDFQKGDIAEGYSVSREKKESFPLTVTSAQKNPTAFYLCASSDPYRSNEQYFGPGTRLTVT.

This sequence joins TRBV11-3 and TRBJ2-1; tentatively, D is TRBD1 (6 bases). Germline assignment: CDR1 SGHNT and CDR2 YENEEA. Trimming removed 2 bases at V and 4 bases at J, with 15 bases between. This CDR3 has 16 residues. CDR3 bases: TGTGCCAGCAGCTTACGACAGGCCACACCGTACAATGAGCAGTTCTTC. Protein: CASSLRQATPYNEQFF.

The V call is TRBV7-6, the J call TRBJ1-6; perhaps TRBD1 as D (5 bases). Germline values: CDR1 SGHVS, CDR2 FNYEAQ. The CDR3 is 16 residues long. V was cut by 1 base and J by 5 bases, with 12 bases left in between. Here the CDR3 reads CASSLGTGTDNSPLHF. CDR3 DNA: TGTGCCAGCAGCTTAGGGACCGGGACGGATAATTCACCCCTCCACTTT.

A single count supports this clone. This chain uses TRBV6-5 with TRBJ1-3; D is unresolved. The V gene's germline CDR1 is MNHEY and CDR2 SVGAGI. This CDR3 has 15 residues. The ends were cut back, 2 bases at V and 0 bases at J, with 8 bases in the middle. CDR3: CASSYRWSSGNTIYF. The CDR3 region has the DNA TGTGCCAGCAGTTACAGGTGGAGCTCTGGAAACACCATATATTTT.

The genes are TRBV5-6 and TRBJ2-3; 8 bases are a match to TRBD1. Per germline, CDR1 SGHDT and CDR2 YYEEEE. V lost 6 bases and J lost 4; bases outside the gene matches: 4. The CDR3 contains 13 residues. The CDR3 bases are TGTGCCAGCACCCAGGACAGGGCAGATACGCAGTATTTT. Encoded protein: CASTQDRADTQYF.

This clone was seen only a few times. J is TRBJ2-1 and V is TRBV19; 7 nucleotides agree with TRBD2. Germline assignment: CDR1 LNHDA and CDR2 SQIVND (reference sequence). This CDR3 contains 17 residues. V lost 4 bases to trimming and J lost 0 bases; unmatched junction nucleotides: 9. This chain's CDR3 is CASSSRRAGVSYNEQFF. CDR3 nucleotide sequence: TGTGCCAGTAGTAGCCGACGGGCGGGAGTCTCCTACAATGAGCAGTTCTTC.

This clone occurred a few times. This CDR3 is CASSPEGGRGSEAFF. CDR3 bases: TGTGCCAGCAGCCCCGAAGGAGGGCGCGGGTCTGAAGCTTTCTTT. The J gene is TRBJ1-1, the V gene TRBV7-9; no firm D call. The V gene lost 5 bases and the J gene lost 6 bases, with 19 bases spanning the gap. Germline V gives CDR1 SEHNR, CDR2 FQNEAQ (reference sequence). CDR3 length: 15 residues.

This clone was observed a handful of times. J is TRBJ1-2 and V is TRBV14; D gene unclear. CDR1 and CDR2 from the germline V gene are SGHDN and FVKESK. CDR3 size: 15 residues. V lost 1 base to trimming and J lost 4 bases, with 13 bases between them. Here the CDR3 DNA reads TGTGCCAGCAGCCAAGGTCCGCGGAACTTCTATGGCTACACCTTC. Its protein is CASSQGPRNFYGYTF.

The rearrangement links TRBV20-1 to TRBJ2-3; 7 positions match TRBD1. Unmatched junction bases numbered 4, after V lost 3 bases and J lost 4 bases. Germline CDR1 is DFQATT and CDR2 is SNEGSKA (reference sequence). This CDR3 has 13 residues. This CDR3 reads CSASRQGPDTQYF. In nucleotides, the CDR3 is TGCAGTGCTAGTAGACAGGGTCCAGATACGCAGTATTTT.

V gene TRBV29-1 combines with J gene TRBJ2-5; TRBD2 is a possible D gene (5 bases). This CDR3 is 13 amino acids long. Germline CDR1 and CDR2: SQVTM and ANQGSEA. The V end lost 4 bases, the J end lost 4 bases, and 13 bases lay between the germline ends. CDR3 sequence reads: CSVVMRVAETQYF. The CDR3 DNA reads TGCAGCGTTGTTATGAGGGTGGCAGAGACCCAGTACTTC.

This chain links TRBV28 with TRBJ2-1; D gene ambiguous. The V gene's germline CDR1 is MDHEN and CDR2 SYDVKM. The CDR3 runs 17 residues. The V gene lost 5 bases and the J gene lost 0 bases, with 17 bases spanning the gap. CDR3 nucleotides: TGTGCCAGCAGTCCTAAGCCTTACGGAAGCTCCTACAATGAGCAGTTCTTC. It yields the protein CASSPKPYGSSYNEQFF.

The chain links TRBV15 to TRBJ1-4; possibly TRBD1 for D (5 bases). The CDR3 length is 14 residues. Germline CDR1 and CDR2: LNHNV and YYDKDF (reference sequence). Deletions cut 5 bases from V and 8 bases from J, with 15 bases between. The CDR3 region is CATSSDGTREKLFF. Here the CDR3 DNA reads TGTGCCACCAGCTCGGACGGGACCAGGGAAAAACTGTTTTTT.

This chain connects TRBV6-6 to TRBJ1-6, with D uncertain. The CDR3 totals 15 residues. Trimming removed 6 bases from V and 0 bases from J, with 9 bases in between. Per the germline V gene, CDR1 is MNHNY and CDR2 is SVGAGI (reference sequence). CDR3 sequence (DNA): TGTGCCAGCAGCGATCTCGGCTCCTATAATTCACCCCTCCACTTT. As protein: CASSDLGSYNSPLHF.

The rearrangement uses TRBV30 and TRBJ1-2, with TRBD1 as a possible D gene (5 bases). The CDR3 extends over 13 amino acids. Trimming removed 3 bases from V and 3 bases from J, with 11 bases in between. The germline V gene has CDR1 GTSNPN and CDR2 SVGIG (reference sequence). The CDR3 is CAWRGVGDYGYTF. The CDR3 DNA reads TGTGCCTGGAGGGGCGTAGGGGACTATGGCTACACCTTC.

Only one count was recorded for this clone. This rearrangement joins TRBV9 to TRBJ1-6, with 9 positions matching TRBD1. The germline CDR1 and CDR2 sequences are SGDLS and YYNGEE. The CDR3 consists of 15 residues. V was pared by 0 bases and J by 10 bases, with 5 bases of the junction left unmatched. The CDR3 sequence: CASSVAPDRGSPLHF. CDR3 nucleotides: TGTGCCAGCAGCGTAGCTCCGGACAGGGGATCACCCCTCCACTTT.

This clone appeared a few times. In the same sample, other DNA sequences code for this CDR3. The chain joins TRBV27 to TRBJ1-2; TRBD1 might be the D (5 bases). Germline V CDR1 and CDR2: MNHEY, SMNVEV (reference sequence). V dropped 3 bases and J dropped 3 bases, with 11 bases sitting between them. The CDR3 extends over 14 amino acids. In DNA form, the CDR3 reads TGTGCCAGCAGTTTCGGGGGAGGCTACTATGGCTACACCTTC. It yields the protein CASSFGGGYYGYTF.

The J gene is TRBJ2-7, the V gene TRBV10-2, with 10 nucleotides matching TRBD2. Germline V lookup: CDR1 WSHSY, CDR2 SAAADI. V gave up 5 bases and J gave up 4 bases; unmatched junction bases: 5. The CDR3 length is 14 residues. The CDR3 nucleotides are TGCGCCAGCAGTCTAGCGGGAGCAGGGTACGAGCAGTACTTC. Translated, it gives CASSLAGAGYEQYF.

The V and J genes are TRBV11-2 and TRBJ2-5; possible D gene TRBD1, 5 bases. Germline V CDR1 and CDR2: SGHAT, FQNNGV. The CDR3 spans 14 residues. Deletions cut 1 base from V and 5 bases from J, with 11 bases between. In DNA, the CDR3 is TGTGCCAGCAGCTTAGGGGGCATGAGGGAGACCCAGTACTTC. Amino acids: CASSLGGMRETQYF.

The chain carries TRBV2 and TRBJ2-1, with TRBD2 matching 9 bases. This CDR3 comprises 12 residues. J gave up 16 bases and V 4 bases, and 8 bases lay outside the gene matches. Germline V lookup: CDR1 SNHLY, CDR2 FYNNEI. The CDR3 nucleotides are TGTGCCAGCAGTGCCAGGCGGGAGGGCCACTTCTTC. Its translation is CASSARREGHFF.

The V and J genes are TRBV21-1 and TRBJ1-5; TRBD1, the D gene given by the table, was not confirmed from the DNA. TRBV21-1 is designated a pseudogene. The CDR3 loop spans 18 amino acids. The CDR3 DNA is TGTGCCAGCAGCAAGCCCTTGCCACAGGGGGCTCTTAGTCAGCCCCAGCATTTT. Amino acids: CASSKPLPQGALSQPQHF.